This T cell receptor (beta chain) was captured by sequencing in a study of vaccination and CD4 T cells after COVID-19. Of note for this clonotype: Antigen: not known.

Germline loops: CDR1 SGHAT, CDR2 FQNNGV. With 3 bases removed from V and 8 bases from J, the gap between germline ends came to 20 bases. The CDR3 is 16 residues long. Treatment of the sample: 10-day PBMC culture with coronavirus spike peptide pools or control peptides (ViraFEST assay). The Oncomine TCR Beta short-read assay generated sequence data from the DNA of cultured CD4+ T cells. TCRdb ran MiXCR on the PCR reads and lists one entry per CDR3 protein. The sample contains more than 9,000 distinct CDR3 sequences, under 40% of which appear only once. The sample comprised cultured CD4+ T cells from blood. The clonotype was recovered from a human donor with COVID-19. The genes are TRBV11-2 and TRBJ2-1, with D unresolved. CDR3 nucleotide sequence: TGTGCCAGCAGCTTCGGTTCCCATCCGCTGGCCGATGAGCAGTTCTTC. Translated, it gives CASSFGSHPLADEQFF.